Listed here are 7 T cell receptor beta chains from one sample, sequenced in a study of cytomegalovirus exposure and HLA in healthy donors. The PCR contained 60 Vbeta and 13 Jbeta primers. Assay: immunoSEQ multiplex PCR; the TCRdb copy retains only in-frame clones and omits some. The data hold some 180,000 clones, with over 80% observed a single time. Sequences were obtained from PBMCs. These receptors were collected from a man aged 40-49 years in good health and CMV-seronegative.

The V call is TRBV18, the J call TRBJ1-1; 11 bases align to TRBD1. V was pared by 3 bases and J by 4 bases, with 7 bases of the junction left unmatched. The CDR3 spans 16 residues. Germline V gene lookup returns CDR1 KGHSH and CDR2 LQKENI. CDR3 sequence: CASSPGTGGTVTEAFF. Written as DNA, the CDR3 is TGTGCCAGCTCACCCGGGACAGGGGGGACGGTCACTGAAGCTTTCTTT. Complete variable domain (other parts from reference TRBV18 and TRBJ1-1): NAGVMQNPRHLVRRRGQEARLRCSPMKGHSHVYWYRQLPEEGLKFMVYLQKENIIDESGMPKERFSAEFPKEGPSILRIQQVVRGDSAAYFCASSPGTGGTVTEAFFGQGTRLTVV.

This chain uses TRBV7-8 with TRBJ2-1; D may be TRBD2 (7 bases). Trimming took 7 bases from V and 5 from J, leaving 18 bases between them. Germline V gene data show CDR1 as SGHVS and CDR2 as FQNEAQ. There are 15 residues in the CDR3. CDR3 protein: CASKGGRGTNNEQFF. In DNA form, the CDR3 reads TGTGCCAGCAAGGGGGGGCGCGGGACAAACAATGAGCAGTTCTTC. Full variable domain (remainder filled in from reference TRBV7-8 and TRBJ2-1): GAGVSQSPRYKVAKRGQDVALRCDPISGHVSLFWYQQALGQGPEFLTYFQNEAQLDKSGLPSDRFFAERPEGSVSTLKIQRTQQEDSAVYLCASKGGRGTNNEQFFGPGTRLTVL.

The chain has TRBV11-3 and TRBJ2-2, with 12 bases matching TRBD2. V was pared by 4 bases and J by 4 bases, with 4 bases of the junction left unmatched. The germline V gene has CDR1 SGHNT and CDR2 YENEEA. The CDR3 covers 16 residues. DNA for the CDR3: TGTGCCAGCAGCTCCCCTAGCGGGAGGGCCACCGGGGAGCTGTTTTTT. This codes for CASSSPSGRATGELFF.

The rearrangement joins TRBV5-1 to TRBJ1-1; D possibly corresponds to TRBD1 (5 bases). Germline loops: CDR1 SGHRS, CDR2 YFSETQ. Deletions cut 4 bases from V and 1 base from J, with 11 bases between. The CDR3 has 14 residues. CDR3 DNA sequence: TGCGCCAGCAGCCCAGGACACGCGAACACTGAAGCTTTCTTT. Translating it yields CASSPGHANTEAFF.

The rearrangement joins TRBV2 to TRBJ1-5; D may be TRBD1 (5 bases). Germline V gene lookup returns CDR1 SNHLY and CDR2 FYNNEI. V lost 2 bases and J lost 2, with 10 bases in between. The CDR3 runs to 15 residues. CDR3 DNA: TGTGCCAGCAGTGAAAGATTCAGGGGCAATCAGCCCCAGCATTTT. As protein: CASSERFRGNQPQHF. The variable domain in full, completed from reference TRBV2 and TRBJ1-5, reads EPEVTQTPSHQVTQMGQEVILRCVPISNHLYFYWYRQILGQKVEFLVSFYNNEISEKSEIFDDQFSVERPDGSNFTLKIRSTKLEDSAMYFCASSERFRGNQPQHFGDGTRLSIL.

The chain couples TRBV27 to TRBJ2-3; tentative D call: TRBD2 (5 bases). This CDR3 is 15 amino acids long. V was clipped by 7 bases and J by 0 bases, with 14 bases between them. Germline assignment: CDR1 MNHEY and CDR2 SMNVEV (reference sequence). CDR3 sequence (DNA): TGTGCCAGCACCCCCCGGCGGGTTAGCACAGATACGCAGTATTTT. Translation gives CASTPRRVSTDTQYF.

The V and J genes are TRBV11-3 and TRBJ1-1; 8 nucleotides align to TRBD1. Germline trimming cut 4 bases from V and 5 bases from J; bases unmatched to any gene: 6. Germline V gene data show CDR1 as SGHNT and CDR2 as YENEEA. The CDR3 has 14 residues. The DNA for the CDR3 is TGTGCCAGCAGCTCCACAACAGGGGGAACTGAAGCTTTCTTT. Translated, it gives CASSSTTGGTEAFF.